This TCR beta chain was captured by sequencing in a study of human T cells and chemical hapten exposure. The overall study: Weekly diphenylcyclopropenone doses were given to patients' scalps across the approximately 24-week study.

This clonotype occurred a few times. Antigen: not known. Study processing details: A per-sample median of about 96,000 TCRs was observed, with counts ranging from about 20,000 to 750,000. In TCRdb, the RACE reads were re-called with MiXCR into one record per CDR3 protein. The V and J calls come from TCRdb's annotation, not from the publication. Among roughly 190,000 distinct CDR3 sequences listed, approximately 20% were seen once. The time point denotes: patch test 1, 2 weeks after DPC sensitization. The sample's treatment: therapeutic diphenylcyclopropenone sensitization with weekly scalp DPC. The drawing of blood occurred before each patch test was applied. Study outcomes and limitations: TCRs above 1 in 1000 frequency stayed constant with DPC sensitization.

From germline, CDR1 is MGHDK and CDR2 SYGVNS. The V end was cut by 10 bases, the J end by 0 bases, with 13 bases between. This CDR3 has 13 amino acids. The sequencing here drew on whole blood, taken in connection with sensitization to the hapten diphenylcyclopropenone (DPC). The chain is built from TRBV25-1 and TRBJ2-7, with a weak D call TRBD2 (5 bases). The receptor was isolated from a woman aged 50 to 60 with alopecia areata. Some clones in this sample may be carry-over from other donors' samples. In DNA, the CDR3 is TGTGCCACCCGGGATTTGAGCTCCTACGAGCAGTACTTC. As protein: CATRDLSSYEQYF.